Listed below are T cell receptor beta chains from one sample, sequenced in a study of control samples from healthy donors and cancer patients. Measured with immunoSEQ multiplex PCR; TCRdb has only the in-frame clones, and not every one. The top ten hold approximately 30% of the sample, which has about 20,000 clones, 84% seen once. The sample taken for sequencing was PBMCs. The receptors originated from a woman in her 70s with lung cancer. Both conserved end residues are part of each CDR3. The D gene is left open where the match is weak. Rows give clone size only sometimes, using once, few, many, or a class for an expanded clone.

abundance: NA
v_gene: TRBV7-9
d_gene: TRBD1
j_gene: TRBJ1-5
CDR3aa: CASSLGQGMNQPQHF
CDR3nt: TGTGCCAGCAGCCTTGGACAGGGGATGAATCAGCCCCAGCATTTT

abundance: NA
v_gene: TRBV7-2
d_gene: NA
j_gene: TRBJ2-2
CDR3aa: CASSLTAVTGELFF
CDR3nt: TGTGCCAGCAGCTTAACGGCGGTCACCGGGGAGCTGTTTTTT

abundance: few
v_gene: TRBV11-1
d_gene: NA
j_gene: TRBJ2-3
CDR3aa: CASSLGLADTQYF
CDR3nt: TGTGCCAGCAGCTTGGGCCTGGCAGATACGCAGTATTTT

abundance: once
v_gene: TRBV7-9
d_gene: TRBD2
j_gene: TRBJ2-7
CDR3aa: CASSSSLASGSYEQYF
CDR3nt: TGTGCCAGCAGCTCCTCTTTGGCTAGCGGCTCCTACGAGCAGTACTTC

abundance: once
v_gene: TRBV3-1/TRBV3-2
d_gene: NA
j_gene: TRBJ1-1
CDR3aa: CASSHSRGYTEAFF
CDR3nt: TGTGCCAGCAGCCACTCCCGAGGGTACACTGAAGCTTTCTTT

abundance: NA
v_gene: TRBV28
d_gene: NA
j_gene: TRBJ2-7
CDR3aa: CASRGTGEVRYEQYF
CDR3nt: TGTGCCAGCAGGGGAACAGGGGAGGTTCGCTACGAGCAGTACTTC

abundance: NA
v_gene: TRBV5-8
d_gene: TRBD2
j_gene: TRBJ2-2
CDR3aa: CASSQETGLARAGELFF
CDR3nt: TGTGCCAGCAGCCAAGAGACGGGACTAGCGCGGGCGGGGGAGCTGTTTTTT

abundance: NA
v_gene: TRBV7-7
d_gene: TRBD2
j_gene: TRBJ2-2
CDR3aa: CASSLVLGVLAGPNTGELFF
CDR3nt: TGTGCTAGCAGCTTAGTCCTTGGCGTGCTAGCGGGGCCGAACACCGGGGAGCTGTTTTTT

abundance: NA
v_gene: TRBV24-1
d_gene: NA
j_gene: TRBJ1-3
CDR3aa: CATSVDGNTIYF
CDR3nt: TGTGCCACCAGTGTGGATGGAAACACCATATATTTT

abundance: NA
v_gene: TRBV5-1
d_gene: TRBD1
j_gene: TRBJ1-5
CDR3aa: CASSRTGGNNQPQHF
CDR3nt: TGCGCCAGCAGCAGGACAGGAGGGAACAATCAGCCCCAGCATTTT

abundance: NA
v_gene: TRBV7-2
d_gene: NA
j_gene: TRBJ1-6
CDR3aa: CASSSRTSRNSPLHF
CDR3nt: TGTGCCAGCAGCTCTCGGACAAGTAGGAATTCACCCCTCCACTTT

abundance: NA
v_gene: TRBV5-1
d_gene: NA
j_gene: TRBJ2-2
CDR3aa: CASSSTGDPGTGELFF
CDR3nt: TGCGCCAGCAGCTCTACTGGAGATCCCGGCACCGGGGAGCTGTTTTTT

abundance: once
v_gene: TRBV20-1
d_gene: NA
j_gene: TRBJ2-1
CDR3aa: CSASGPAPTYNEQFF
CDR3nt: TGCAGTGCTAGTGGGCCAGCCCCTACCTACAATGAGCAGTTCTTC

abundance: NA
v_gene: TRBV6-4
d_gene: NA
j_gene: TRBJ1-1
CDR3aa: CASRETARNTEAFF
CDR3nt: TGTGCCAGCAGGGAGACGGCTAGGAACACTGAAGCTTTCTTT

abundance: NA
v_gene: TRBV28
d_gene: NA
j_gene: TRBJ1-1
CDR3aa: CASSLVGQVREAFF
CDR3nt: TGTGCCAGCAGTTTAGTCGGGCAGGTTCGTGAAGCTTTCTTT

abundance: NA
v_gene: TRBV5-5
d_gene: NA
j_gene: TRBJ2-1
CDR3aa: CASIPEGNEQFF
CDR3nt: TGTGCCAGCATCCCGGAGGGAAATGAGCAGTTCTTC

abundance: once
v_gene: TRBV7-9
d_gene: NA
j_gene: TRBJ1-1
CDR3aa: CASSLQINTEAFF
CDR3nt: TGTGCCAGCAGCCTACAGATCAACACTGAAGCTTTCTTT

abundance: few
v_gene: TRBV5-1
d_gene: TRBD1
j_gene: TRBJ2-7
CDR3aa: CASSLEQGDEQYF
CDR3nt: TGCGCCAGCAGCTTAGAACAGGGGGACGAGCAGTACTTC

abundance: NA
v_gene: TRBV15
d_gene: NA
j_gene: TRBJ2-5
CDR3aa: CATSREIPGETQYF
CDR3nt: TGTGCCACCAGCAGAGAAATCCCGGGAGAGACCCAGTACTTC

abundance: NA
v_gene: TRBV5-6
d_gene: NA
j_gene: TRBJ1-2
CDR3aa: CASSQYVGLTYGYTF
CDR3nt: TGTGCCAGCAGCCAATACGTGGGCCTAACCTATGGCTACACCTTC

abundance: NA
v_gene: TRBV10-3
d_gene: NA
j_gene: TRBJ2-2
CDR3aa: CAISWGITGELFF
CDR3nt: TGTGCCATCAGTTGGGGAATCACCGGGGAGCTGTTTTTT

abundance: NA
v_gene: TRBV30
d_gene: NA
j_gene: TRBJ1-2
CDR3aa: CAWSPKRGDPGYTF
CDR3nt: TGTGCCTGGAGCCCTAAAAGGGGGGATCCTGGCTACACCTTC

abundance: NA
v_gene: TRBV7-7
d_gene: TRBD2
j_gene: TRBJ2-5
CDR3aa: CASSFELAGVETQYF
CDR3nt: TGTGCCAGCAGCTTCGAACTAGCGGGAGTAGAGACCCAGTACTTC

abundance: NA
v_gene: TRBV3-1/TRBV3-2
d_gene: NA
j_gene: TRBJ2-7
CDR3aa: CASSQDAPPNPYEQYF
CDR3nt: TGTGCCAGCAGCCAAGACGCGCCACCGAATCCCTACGAGCAGTACTTC

abundance: NA
v_gene: TRBV7-2
d_gene: TRBD2
j_gene: TRBJ2-7
CDR3aa: CASSIKTSGRAYEQYF
CDR3nt: TGTGCCAGCAGCATCAAGACTAGCGGGAGGGCTTACGAGCAGTACTTC

abundance: NA
v_gene: TRBV24-1
d_gene: TRBD2
j_gene: TRBJ2-1
CDR3aa: CATSAGLAGAEQFF
CDR3nt: TGTGCCACCAGTGCGGGGCTAGCGGGAGCTGAGCAGTTCTTC

abundance: NA
v_gene: TRBV5-5
d_gene: TRBD2
j_gene: TRBJ2-3
CDR3aa: CASSLERTSGLPPGTDTQYF
CDR3nt: TGTGCCAGCAGCTTGGAGAGGACTAGCGGCTTACCACCGGGCACAGATACGCAGTATTTT

abundance: NA
v_gene: TRBV29-1
d_gene: TRBD1
j_gene: TRBJ1-1
CDR3aa: CSVRTGNTEAFF
CDR3nt: TGCAGCGTGCGGACAGGAAACACTGAAGCTTTCTTT

abundance: NA
v_gene: TRBV11-2
d_gene: NA
j_gene: TRBJ2-1
CDR3aa: CASSLNGDRASYNEQFF
CDR3nt: TGTGCCAGCAGCTTAAACGGCGATCGGGCCTCCTACAATGAGCAGTTCTTC

abundance: NA
v_gene: TRBV19
d_gene: NA
j_gene: TRBJ1-1
CDR3aa: CASSRPGHKNTEAFF
CDR3nt: TGTGCCAGTAGTAGGCCCGGACATAAGAACACTGAAGCTTTCTTT

abundance: once
v_gene: TRBV7-2
d_gene: NA
j_gene: TRBJ1-4
CDR3aa: CASSLGYRWPSNEKLFF
CDR3nt: TGTGCCAGCAGCCTTGGATACCGTTGGCCGTCCAATGAAAAACTGTTTTTT

abundance: NA
v_gene: TRBV11-3
d_gene: NA
j_gene: TRBJ1-6
CDR3aa: CASSPSSGTLDYSPLHF
CDR3nt: TGTGCCAGCAGCCCCTCCTCCGGGACCCTTGATTATTCACCCCTCCACTTT

abundance: NA
v_gene: TRBV25-1
d_gene: NA
j_gene: TRBJ1-2
CDR3aa: CASSKNYGYTF
CDR3nt: TGTGCCAGCAGTAAGAATTATGGCTACACCTTC

abundance: few
v_gene: TRBV30
d_gene: NA
j_gene: TRBJ1-1
CDR3aa: CAWSVIGGTEAFF
CDR3nt: TGTGCCTGGAGTGTAATTGGGGGAACTGAAGCTTTCTTT

abundance: NA
v_gene: TRBV3-1/TRBV3-2
d_gene: TRBD2
j_gene: TRBJ2-1
CDR3aa: CASSQGGSGSSYNEQFF
CDR3nt: TGTGCCAGCAGCCAAGGGGGTAGCGGGTCTTCCTACAATGAGCAGTTCTTC

abundance: NA
v_gene: TRBV28
d_gene: NA
j_gene: TRBJ1-6
CDR3aa: CATTLALDSPLHF
CDR3nt: TGTGCCACCACTCTGGCCCTAGATTCACCCCTCCACTTT

abundance: NA
v_gene: TRBV3-1/TRBV3-2
d_gene: TRBD2
j_gene: TRBJ2-7
CDR3aa: CASSPLSGTSYEQYF
CDR3nt: TGTGCCAGCAGCCCCCTTAGCGGGACCTCCTACGAGCAGTACTTC

abundance: NA
v_gene: TRBV6-2/TRBV6-3
d_gene: TRBD1
j_gene: TRBJ2-7
CDR3aa: CASSYSRDRESYEQYF
CDR3nt: TGTGCCAGCAGTTACTCCCGGGACAGGGAGTCCTACGAGCAGTACTTC

abundance: NA
v_gene: TRBV19
d_gene: TRBD1
j_gene: TRBJ2-2
CDR3aa: CASSILRQGPSGELFF
CDR3nt: TGTGCCAGTAGTATTTTGCGACAGGGGCCGTCCGGGGAGCTGTTTTTT

abundance: NA
v_gene: TRBV6-2/TRBV6-3
d_gene: NA
j_gene: TRBJ1-2
CDR3aa: CASTPRTGAYGYTF
CDR3nt: TGTGCCAGCACCCCCCGAACAGGCGCCTATGGCTACACCTTC

abundance: NA
v_gene: TRBV9
d_gene: TRBD1
j_gene: TRBJ1-2
CDR3aa: CASSATGLDGYTF
CDR3nt: TGTGCCAGCAGCGCGACAGGGTTGGATGGCTACACCTTC

abundance: NA
v_gene: TRBV5-6
d_gene: NA
j_gene: TRBJ2-1
CDR3aa: CASSGGTDYYNEQFF
CDR3nt: TGTGCCAGCAGCGGGGGGACAGATTACTACAATGAGCAGTTCTTC

abundance: NA
v_gene: TRBV11-3
d_gene: TRBD1
j_gene: TRBJ1-1
CDR3aa: CALQGSAALNTEAFF
CDR3nt: TGTGCCCTACAGGGGAGCGCAGCTCTGAACACTGAAGCTTTCTTT

abundance: NA
v_gene: TRBV5-1
d_gene: NA
j_gene: TRBJ1-3
CDR3aa: CASSLFGVSGNTIYF
CDR3nt: TGCGCCAGCAGCTTGTTTGGGGTCTCTGGAAACACCATATATTTT

abundance: NA
v_gene: TRBV2
d_gene: NA
j_gene: TRBJ1-5
CDR3aa: CASARGGVEQPQHF
CDR3nt: TGTGCCAGCGCGCGGGGAGGGGTGGAACAGCCCCAGCATTTT

abundance: NA
v_gene: TRBV7-9
d_gene: NA
j_gene: TRBJ1-5
CDR3aa: CASSLALGGNQPQHF
CDR3nt: TGTGCCAGCAGCTTAGCTCTCGGTGGCAATCAGCCCCAGCATTTT

abundance: NA
v_gene: TRBV9
d_gene: NA
j_gene: TRBJ2-2
CDR3aa: CASSKNTGELFF
CDR3nt: TGTGCCAGCAGCAAGAACACCGGGGAGCTGTTTTTT

abundance: NA
v_gene: TRBV11-3
d_gene: NA
j_gene: TRBJ1-1
CDR3aa: CASSLYRLNTEAFF
CDR3nt: TGTGCCAGCAGCCTTTACAGGCTGAACACTGAAGCTTTCTTT

abundance: NA
v_gene: TRBV7-3
d_gene: NA
j_gene: TRBJ2-6
CDR3aa: CASSIGPGAGANVLTF
CDR3nt: TGTGCCAGCAGCATTGGCCCGGGAGCTGGGGCCAACGTCCTGACTTTC

abundance: NA
v_gene: TRBV7-9
d_gene: TRBD1
j_gene: TRBJ1-4
CDR3aa: CASSQTGEKLFF
CDR3nt: TGTGCCAGCAGCCAGACAGGGGAAAAACTGTTTTTT

abundance: NA
v_gene: TRBV6-4
d_gene: NA
j_gene: TRBJ2-3
CDR3aa: CASSDRPSTDTQYF
CDR3nt: TGTGCCAGCAGTGACAGGCCGAGCACAGATACGCAGTATTTT

abundance: NA
v_gene: TRBV19
d_gene: TRBD1
j_gene: TRBJ1-5
CDR3aa: CASSDDRGPSRQPQHF
CDR3nt: TGTGCCAGTAGCGATGACAGGGGGCCTTCGAGGCAGCCCCAGCATTTT

abundance: NA
v_gene: TRBV11-3
d_gene: NA
j_gene: TRBJ2-1
CDR3aa: CASSLGAAIYEQFF
CDR3nt: TGTGCCAGCAGCCTCGGGGCGGCTATATATGAGCAGTTCTTC

abundance: NA
v_gene: TRBV24-1
d_gene: NA
j_gene: TRBJ2-1
CDR3aa: CATSDGALPSYNEQFF
CDR3nt: TGTGCCACCAGTGATGGGGCCCTACCCTCCTACAATGAGCAGTTCTTC

abundance: NA
v_gene: TRBV10-3
d_gene: NA
j_gene: TRBJ1-5
CDR3aa: CAISLGTDPSNQPQHF
CDR3nt: TGTGCCATCAGTCTTGGGACGGACCCTAGCAATCAGCCCCAGCATTTT